This T cell receptor beta chain was captured in a study of neoadjuvant anti-PD-1 for oral cavity cancer. The CDR3 consists of 15 residues. The V and J ends lost 2 bases and 4 bases respectively, with 12 bases between them. Germline V gene sequence: CDR1 SGHRS, CDR2 YFSETQ. Time point given: after neoadjuvant nivolumab, at surgical resection. Measured with immunoSEQ multiplex PCR; TCRdb has only the in-frame clones, and not every one. The sample holds just over 65,000 clones; about 85% are singletons and the top ten take roughly 3.4%. J is TRBJ1-4 and V is TRBV5-1, with D possibly being TRBD1 (5 bases). Sequences were derived from PBMCs, sampled after nivolumab (anti-PD-1) treatment. The clonotype originates from a person aged 35 to 85 with oral cavity squamous cell carcinoma. Written as DNA, the CDR3 is TGCGCCAGCAGCTTAATAGGGGCGGATAATGAAAAACTGTTTTTT. It is translated as CASSLIGADNEKLFF.